A selection of T cell receptor beta chains follows, all from one sample in a study of post-analysis software for immune sequencing data. TCRdb recomputed calls from the PCR reads with MiXCR, one row per CDR3 protein. Seen here are about 820,000 distinct CDR3 sequences, 53% observed once, and the top ten hold about 4.8%. Input material: blood. The source of these receptors is a girl between 10 and 17 years old with multiple sclerosis. CDR3s include the opening cysteine and the closing phenylalanine or tryptophan. The D gene is left open where the match is weak. The size field is filled for only some rows; it gives once, few, many or a size class.

TRBV4-2	few	TRBJ2-1	TRBD2	TGTGCCAGCAGCCAGTACCCCAGGTGGGGACTAGCGGGAGTAGGTCCCTACAATGAGCAGTTCTTC	CASSQYPRWGLAGVGPYNEQFF
TRBV12-3/TRBV12-4	-	TRBJ2-3	-	TGTGCCAGCAGTTTAAAAACGGGGGCGACTAGCACAGATACGCAGTATTTT	CASSLKTGATSTDTQYF
TRBV6-6	-	TRBJ2-5	TRBD2	TGTGCCAGCAGTTACTCTCTGCGGGGGGGACAAGAGACCCAGTACTTC	CASSYSLRGGQETQYF
TRBV5-1	few	TRBJ2-5	TRBD1	TGCGCCAGCACCGCGGGGCAGGGGGCATATGGAGAGACCCAGTACTTC	CASTAGQGAYGETQYF
TRBV12-3/TRBV12-4	-	TRBJ2-5	TRBD2	TGTGCCAGCAGCCATGCCCTCCGGACTAGCGGGAGGGAGACCCAGTACTTC	CASSHALRTSGRETQYF
TRBV4-1	once	TRBJ2-3	-	TGCGCCAGCAGCCAAGTAAAGCGGGCTCCCCTCCCCACAGATACGCAGTATTTT	CASSQVKRAPLPTDTQYF
TRBV6-5	-	TRBJ2-1	TRBD2	TGTGCCAGCAGTCCCGCGACTAGCGGGAGGCGGGGTGAGCAGTTCTTC	CASSPATSGRRGEQFF
TRBV3-1	-	TRBJ1-1	-	TGTGCCAGCAGCCAAGAGTTCGGTGGCACCGAAGCTTTCTTT	CASSQEFGGTEAFF
TRBV10-3	few	TRBJ2-7	TRBD2	TGTGCCATCAGTGGGGCTAGCGGGAGGGCCGGGGGTGAGCAGTACTTC	CAISGASGRAGGEQYF
TRBV18	few	TRBJ2-3	-	TGTGCCAGCCGTCGAGAGAAGGCAGATACGCAGTATTTT	CASRREKADTQYF
TRBV4-1	-	TRBJ2-7	-	TGCGCCAGCAGCCAAGAGGAACGAGGTGCTCCCTCCTACGAGCAGTACTTC	CASSQEERGAPSYEQYF
TRBV7-8	-	TRBJ2-1	TRBD2	TGTGCCAGCAGCTCCCCGAGACCCACTAGCGGGAGGGCCAGTGCGAATGAGCAGTTCTTC	CASSSPRPTSGRASANEQFF
TRBV11-1	few	TRBJ2-7	TRBD2	TGTGCCAGCAGCGGACTAGCGGGAGCCTCCTACGAGCAGTACTTC	CASSGLAGASYEQYF
TRBV29-1	few	TRBJ2-6	-	TGCAGCGTGCGGGGAACTGGGGCCAACGTCCTGACTTTC	CSVRGTGANVLTF
TRBV29-1	-	TRBJ2-4	TRBD2	TGCAGCGTTGAAAGTCCGCGGGGGGGCCGGGACATTCAGTACTTC	CSVESPRGGRDIQYF
TRBV5-1	few	TRBJ2-7	-	TGCGCCAGCAGCTTGAGAGCGCGAGACGAGCAGTACTTC	CASSLRARDEQYF
TRBV6-1	-	TRBJ2-7	-	TGTGCCAGCAGTGAACTGGAGTCGTTAAGTGAGCAGTACTTC	CASSELESLSEQYF
TRBV12-3/TRBV12-4	-	TRBJ2-1	-	TGTGCCAGCAGTTTGAAGGTGATCTCCTACAATGAGCAGTTCTTC	CASSLKVISYNEQFF
TRBV27	-	TRBJ2-3	TRBD1	TGTGCCAGCAGTCCTCAGGGGGAACCGACCACAGATACGCAGTATTTT	CASSPQGEPTTDTQYF
TRBV20-1	-	TRBJ2-7	TRBD2	TGCAGTGCCCCGGGGGGCTACGAGCAGTACTTC	CSAPGGYEQYF
TRBV4-2	few	TRBJ1-2	-	TGTGCCAGCAGCCTGGCTTTCGGCCAGAAACTCTATGGCTACACCTTC	CASSLAFGQKLYGYTF
TRBV29-1	-	TRBJ2-3	-	TGCAGCGTTGAGTTAGTGTTGGATACGCAGTATTTT	CSVELVLDTQYF
TRBV5-1	-	TRBJ2-7	TRBD2	TGCGCCAGCAGACGGGCCAGCGGGGGGAACGAGCAGTACTTC	CASRRASGGNEQYF
TRBV11-2	-	TRBJ1-1	-	TGTGCCAGCAGCGCCCTGGACCTCACTGAAGCTTTCTTT	CASSALDLTEAFF
TRBV29-1	-	TRBJ2-7	-	TGCAGCGTTGAACGGGGGATGTACGAGCAGTACTTC	CSVERGMYEQYF
TRBV6-2/TRBV6-3	few	TRBJ1-5	-	TGTGCCTCTTACTACGGCGGGCCGGGAAATCAGCCCCAGCATTTT	CASYYGGPGNQPQHF
TRBV7-6	-	TRBJ2-7	TRBD1	TGTGCCAGCAGCTTGGACAGGGGGTTCTCCTACGAGCAGTACTTC	CASSLDRGFSYEQYF
TRBV5-1	few	TRBJ2-1	TRBD2	TGCGCCAGCAGCTTGAATCCGGGACTAGCGGATCCCTCCTACAATGAGCAGTTCTTC	CASSLNPGLADPSYNEQFF
TRBV29-1	-	TRBJ2-3	TRBD1	TGCAGCGTAACCGGGACAGGGATCGCAGATACGCAGTATTTT	CSVTGTGIADTQYF